The 7 T cell receptor beta chains below all came from one sample that was sequenced in a study of shared clonotypes between healthy human individuals. Naive CD8 cells lacked CD45RO, underwent positive selection for CCR7 and left out terminally differentiated effector memory CD45RA+ cells. Repertoires were generated with immunoSEQ multiplex PCR, while TCRdb's copy carries only in-frame clones and drops some. The table records around 650,000 clones, about 96% of them present only once. The sequenced sample consisted of naive CD8+ T cells sorted from blood. These TCRs come from a woman in her thirties in good health.

The chain couples TRBV12-2 to TRBJ2-1; the table calls TRBD2, which could not be checked here. TRBV12-2 constitutes a pseudogene. The CDR3 covers 17 residues. Here the CDR3 reads CASRPNSSRGYYNEQFF. The CDR3 nucleotides read TGTGCAAGTCGCCCTAACAGTAGTCGCGGGTACTACAATGAGCAGTTCTTC.

The V call is TRBV28, the J call TRBJ1-1; D not certain. The CDR3 has 14 residues. V was cut by 3 bases and J by 4 bases, with 12 bases left in between. Per the germline V gene, CDR1 is MDHEN and CDR2 is SYDVKM. In nucleotides, the CDR3 is TGTGCCAGCAGTTTGTCGGGTTCCGCCACTGAAGCTTTCTTT. As protein: CASSLSGSATEAFF.

The CDR3: CASSLGLDNEQFF. The CDR3 nucleotides read TGTGCCAGCAGCTTGGGACTGGACAATGAGCAGTTCTTC. The chain carries TRBV7-8 and TRBJ2-1; D is perhaps TRBD2 (6 bases). Trimming cost V 3 bases and J 5 bases, with 8 bases left between them. The CDR3 contains 13 residues. Per germline, CDR1 SGHVS and CDR2 FQNEAQ.

The V call is TRBV14, the J call TRBJ1-2, with D hard to call. The ends were cut back, 4 bases at V and 5 bases at J, with 11 bases in the middle. The CDR3 has 13 amino acids. Germline V CDR1 and CDR2: SGHDN, FVKESK. The CDR3 is CASSPLPAYGYTF. CDR3 nucleotide sequence: TGTGCCAGCAGCCCCCTTCCCGCGTATGGCTACACCTTC.

The chain combines TRBV7-9 with TRBJ1-2; 9 bases are shared with TRBD1. The CDR3 is 14 amino acids. After removal of 3 bases from V and 4 bases from J, the junction contained 3 bases not matched to a gene. Germline loops: CDR1 SEHNR, CDR2 FQNEAQ (reference sequence). The CDR3 loop reads CASSFAGQGYGYTF. The CDR3 coding sequence is TGTGCCAGCAGCTTCGCGGGACAGGGCTATGGCTACACCTTC.

The CDR3 DNA reads TGTGCCAGCAGCCCACCCCTCATCCACACTGAAGCTTTCTTT. This translates into CASSPPLIHTEAFF. The V gene is TRBV7-9, the J gene TRBJ1-1, with unresolved D. This CDR3 has 14 amino acids. V was pared by 5 bases and J by 3 bases, with 13 bases between. CDR1 and CDR2 (germline): SEHNR, FQNEAQ (reference sequence).

The chain couples TRBV11-2 to TRBJ2-1, with D maybe TRBD1 (6 bases). Germline CDR1 reads SGHAT; CDR2 reads FQNNGV. The length of the CDR3 is 17 residues. The V end lost 6 bases, the J end lost 0 bases, and 18 bases lay between the germline ends. The CDR3 reads CASRPTKGESSYNEQFF. CDR3 coding DNA: TGTGCCAGCAGACCGACAAAGGGGGAAAGCTCCTACAATGAGCAGTTCTTC. Based on the CDR3 plus reference TRBV11-2 and TRBJ2-1, the full variable domain is EAGVAQSPRYKIIEKRQSVAFWCNPISGHATLYWYQQILGQGPKLLIQFQNNGVVDDSQLPKDRFSAERLKGVDSTLKIQPAKLEDSAVYLCASRPTKGESSYNEQFFGPGTRLTVL.